A selection of T cell receptor beta chains follows, all from one sample in a study of vaccination effects on CD4 cells after COVID-19. No antigen has been identified for these receptors. Only in-frame clones appear in the TCRdb table, and some are missing; sequencing was by immunoSEQ multiplex PCR. The sample lists 15,000 or so clones; 76% were seen once. The specimen comprised CD4+ T cells from PBMCs cultured with HCoV-NL63 spike peptides, sampled after COVID-19 vaccination. These receptors originate from a human donor who had a prior SARS-CoV-2 infection. Both conserved end residues are part of each CDR3. D genes are given only for firm matches. Some rows mark clone size as missing; the rest say once, few, many or name a class of expanded clone.

cdr3_nt: TGCGCCAGCAGCCAAGATGGGTATAGGGGGATCGGGTACAATGAGCAGTTCTTC
cdr3_aa: CASSQDGYRGIGYNEQFF
d_call: -
clone_size: -
j_call: TRBJ2-1
v_call: TRBV4-3

cdr3_nt: TGTGCCAGCAGCTGGAAGCGGGGGCGAATGTACAATGAGCAGTTCTTC
cdr3_aa: CASSWKRGRMYNEQFF
d_call: TRBD2
clone_size: -
j_call: TRBJ2-1
v_call: TRBV5-6

cdr3_nt: TGTGCCAGCTCACATTGGGACGGGGACACTGAAGCTTTCTTT
cdr3_aa: CASSHWDGDTEAFF
d_call: -
clone_size: once
j_call: TRBJ1-1
v_call: TRBV18

cdr3_nt: TGTGCCAGCAGTTTTCAACAGGGTAATGAAAAACTGTTTTTT
cdr3_aa: CASSFQQGNEKLFF
d_call: -
clone_size: -
j_call: TRBJ1-4
v_call: TRBV6-5

cdr3_nt: TGTGCCAGCCGCAGACTAGCTAGCGGAGATACGCAGTATTTT
cdr3_aa: CASRRLASGDTQYF
d_call: TRBD2
clone_size: few
j_call: TRBJ2-3
v_call: TRBV2

cdr3_nt: TGTGCCAGCAGCTTGGGAGGCCCAAACACAGATACGCAGTATTTT
cdr3_aa: CASSLGGPNTDTQYF
d_call: -
clone_size: -
j_call: TRBJ2-3
v_call: TRBV7-2

cdr3_nt: TGTGCCAGCGCGCTTGGGTCGCTCTCTGGAAACACCATATATTTT
cdr3_aa: CASALGSLSGNTIYF
d_call: -
clone_size: -
j_call: TRBJ1-3
v_call: TRBV5-6

cdr3_nt: TGTGCCAGCAGTTCCCCGGGGGGGGCAGACACCATATATTTT
cdr3_aa: CASSSPGGADTIYF
d_call: -
clone_size: few
j_call: TRBJ1-3
v_call: TRBV28

cdr3_nt: TGTGCCAGCAGCCAAGGGCAGGGAGTTAATTCACCCCTCCACTTT
cdr3_aa: CASSQGQGVNSPLHF
d_call: -
clone_size: -
j_call: TRBJ1-6
v_call: TRBV14

cdr3_nt: TGCGCCAGCAGCTTGGTTCAGCGGGCTACTGAAGCTTTCTTT
cdr3_aa: CASSLVQRATEAFF
d_call: -
clone_size: few
j_call: TRBJ1-1
v_call: TRBV5-1

cdr3_nt: TGTGCCAGCAGTGACGGGGGTTCTCAAGAGACCCAGTACTTC
cdr3_aa: CASSDGGSQETQYF
d_call: -
clone_size: -
j_call: TRBJ2-5
v_call: TRBV6-1

cdr3_nt: TGTGCCAGCAGTCCAAGAAAGACAGCAAACACTGAAGCTTTCTTT
cdr3_aa: CASSPRKTANTEAFF
d_call: -
clone_size: once
j_call: TRBJ1-1
v_call: TRBV28

cdr3_nt: TGTGCCAGCAGCCGTCGGACTAGCGGGATGGGGGACTGGGATGGGGACTACGAGCAGTACTTC
cdr3_aa: CASSRRTSGMGDWDGDYEQYF
d_call: TRBD2
clone_size: -
j_call: TRBJ2-7
v_call: TRBV4-2

cdr3_nt: TGTGCCAGTAGTATTGGCGGTCCGTCCTACGAGCAGTACTTC
cdr3_aa: CASSIGGPSYEQYF
d_call: -
clone_size: -
j_call: TRBJ2-7
v_call: TRBV19

cdr3_nt: TGTGCCAGCAGCTCACAGGGAAGCACAGATACGCAGTATTTT
cdr3_aa: CASSSQGSTDTQYF
d_call: -
clone_size: once
j_call: TRBJ2-3
v_call: TRBV11-1

cdr3_nt: TGTGCCAGCAGCTTAACTTCGACCAGAGGCTACACCTTC
cdr3_aa: CASSLTSTRGYTF
d_call: -
clone_size: -
j_call: TRBJ1-2
v_call: TRBV7-9

cdr3_nt: TGTGCCAGCTCGCCTAGCGGGGGGGCCATTGGCACAGATACGCAGTATTTT
cdr3_aa: CASSPSGGAIGTDTQYF
d_call: TRBD2
clone_size: -
j_call: TRBJ2-3
v_call: TRBV18

cdr3_nt: TGTGCCAGCAGCTTGCGTAGCGGGGGGGCCGCCGAGCAGTACTTC
cdr3_aa: CASSLRSGGAAEQYF
d_call: TRBD2
clone_size: -
j_call: TRBJ2-7
v_call: TRBV5-4

cdr3_nt: TGTGCCAGCAGTCACAGTCGCTCCTACGAGCAGTACTTC
cdr3_aa: CASSHSRSYEQYF
d_call: -
clone_size: few
j_call: TRBJ2-7
v_call: TRBV27

cdr3_nt: TGTGCCAGTAGTATTAACGCGGGGTACGAGCAGTACTTC
cdr3_aa: CASSINAGYEQYF
d_call: -
clone_size: few
j_call: TRBJ2-7
v_call: TRBV19

cdr3_nt: TGTGCCAGCGGACCGACAGGGATTAGCAATCAGCCCCAGCATTTT
cdr3_aa: CASGPTGISNQPQHF
d_call: TRBD1
clone_size: few
j_call: TRBJ1-5
v_call: TRBV6-5

cdr3_nt: TGCGCCAGCAGCTCTAGCGGGGGGGCCCCCGGGGAGCTGTTTTTT
cdr3_aa: CASSSSGGAPGELFF
d_call: TRBD2
clone_size: -
j_call: TRBJ2-2
v_call: TRBV5-1

cdr3_nt: TGTGTGACTTTTACAGGCTGGATTCAAGACTACGAGCAGTACTTC
cdr3_aa: CVTFTGWIQDYEQYF
d_call: -
clone_size: few
j_call: TRBJ2-7
v_call: TRBV7-6

cdr3_nt: TGTGCCAGCAGCAACACAGGGAGAGAAAGGCAGTACTTC
cdr3_aa: CASSNTGRERQYF
d_call: -
clone_size: once
j_call: TRBJ2-7
v_call: TRBV27

cdr3_nt: TGTGCCAGCAGTTTAAGAGAGGCGGATGAAGCTTTCTTT
cdr3_aa: CASSLREADEAFF
d_call: -
clone_size: -
j_call: TRBJ1-1
v_call: TRBV12-3/TRBV12-4

cdr3_nt: TGCGCCAGCAGCCCGACAGGACTAGATTACGACGAGCAGTACTTC
cdr3_aa: CASSPTGLDYDEQYF
d_call: -
clone_size: -
j_call: TRBJ2-7
v_call: TRBV5-1

cdr3_nt: TGTGCCAGCAGTTTGGTCCGAGGGGGTCAGACCGGGGAGCTGTTTTTT
cdr3_aa: CASSLVRGGQTGELFF
d_call: -
clone_size: -
j_call: TRBJ2-2
v_call: TRBV28

cdr3_nt: TGTGCCAGCAGCTTGCTGGGGGGGAGCTTAGAGACCCAGTACTTC
cdr3_aa: CASSLLGGSLETQYF
d_call: TRBD2
clone_size: -
j_call: TRBJ2-5
v_call: TRBV5-4